Listed below are T cell receptor beta chains from one sample, sequenced in a study of cytomegalovirus exposure and HLA in healthy donors. TCRdb's table, derived via immunoSEQ multiplex PCR, lists solely in-frame clones and lacks some. Among 50,000 to 80,000 clones listed, around 74% were seen once. Sequences were obtained from PBMCs. Receptors were obtained from a male donor in good health and CMV-seropositive. The CDR3 runs from the conserved cysteine through the conserved F or W. The D gene is left open where the match is weak. Only some rows state a clone size, as once, few, many or a class for expanded clones.

>-|TRBJ1-1|-|TRBV13
TGTGCCAGCAGCCAGGGCACTGAAGCTTTCTTT
CASSQGTEAFF
>-|TRBJ1-2|-|TRBV5-6
TGTGCCAGCAGCTTGGAACAAAGCTATGGCTACACCTTC
CASSLEQSYGYTF
>-|TRBJ2-3|-|TRBV19
TGTGCCAGTAGTATAGCGGAGGTGGCGGCAGATACGCAGTATTTT
CASSIAEVAADTQYF
>-|TRBJ1-5|-|TRBV28
TGTGCCAGCAGTACCCCGGAGGGCCCAAATCAGCCCCAGCATTTT
CASSTPEGPNQPQHF
>-|TRBJ1-5|-|TRBV11-2
TGTGCCAGCAGCCCTACCCAGGGGAATCAGCCCCAGCATTTT
CASSPTQGNQPQHF
>-|TRBJ1-2|TRBD1|TRBV7-9
TGTGCCAGCAGCTTACCATGGGACAGCCTTAACTATGGCTACACCTTC
CASSLPWDSLNYGYTF
>-|TRBJ2-1|TRBD2|TRBV7-6
TGTGCCAGCAGCTTCGGGACTAGCGGGGGATTCAATGAGCAGTTCTTC
CASSFGTSGGFNEQFF
>-|TRBJ1-2|-|TRBV10-3
TGTGCCATCAGTGAGTTCAGGCCAGGCTACACCTTC
CAISEFRPGYTF
>-|TRBJ1-4|-|TRBV2
TGTGCCAGCAACAGGGACGGCCTGGGGACTAATGAAAAACTGTTTTTT
CASNRDGLGTNEKLFF
>-|TRBJ1-4|-|TRBV19
TGTGCCAGTAGTATATTGTGGAGTATCGGCATACACCAGATAAATGAAAAACTGTTTTTT
CASSILWSIGIHQINEKLFF
>-|TRBJ1-2|TRBD1|TRBV4-2
TGTGCCAGCAGCCTATCGACAGGGGCGCTGGTTTATGGCTACACCTTC
CASSLSTGALVYGYTF
>-|TRBJ1-1|-|TRBV7-8
TGTGCCAGCAGCTTAGCGTACCGGGGAGCTAAAGCTGAAGCTTTCTTT
CASSLAYRGAKAEAFF
>-|TRBJ2-1|TRBD2|TRBV5-1
TGCGCCAGCAGCTTGGAAAGCGGGGGGGCAGGAGAGCAGTTCTTC
CASSLESGGAGEQFF
>-|TRBJ2-2|-|TRBV4-1
TGCGCCAGCAGCCAAGACGGAATTGGGGGGTACGGGGAGCTGTTTTTT
CASSQDGIGGYGELFF
>few|TRBJ2-7|-|TRBV14
TGTGCCAGCAGCCAAGACCACTGGACTGGGAGATACGAGCAGTACTTC
CASSQDHWTGRYEQYF
>-|TRBJ1-3|TRBD1|TRBV5-6
TGTGCCAGCACGACAGGGACAGGGTCAAACACCATATATTTT
CASTTGTGSNTIYF
>medium-sized|TRBJ2-3|-|TRBV7-8
TGTGCCAGCAGCTTAGGCGGGTCAACTCCCGGAGATACGCAGTATTTT
CASSLGGSTPGDTQYF
>few|TRBJ1-5|-|TRBV6-1
TGTGCCAGCAGTGAAAAAGGAGGGCGGGGAGGTGATCAGCCCCAGCATTTT
CASSEKGGRGGDQPQHF
>once|TRBJ1-4|TRBD1|TRBV19
TGTGCCACCACGGGACAGTTAAATGAAAAACTGTTTTTT
CATTGQLNEKLFF
>-|TRBJ2-1|-|TRBV4-1
TGCGCCAGCAGCGGCCCTGGGCGGGGATTTAATGAGCAGTTCTTC
CASSGPGRGFNEQFF
>-|TRBJ1-6|-|TRBV6-5
TGTGCCAGCAGTTACTCCTGGAGCTCCCCAAATTCACCCCTCCACTTT
CASSYSWSSPNSPLHF
>-|TRBJ1-6|TRBD1|TRBV4-3
TGCGCCAGCAGCTTTGCAGGGGGCGAGTCCTATAATTCACCCCTCCACTTT
CASSFAGGESYNSPLHF
>-|TRBJ1-4|-|TRBV6-5
TGTGCCAGCAGCCTCATACAGGGTCCCAAACTGTTTTTT
CASSLIQGPKLFF
>-|TRBJ2-1|TRBD2|TRBV11-2
TGTGCCAGCAGCTTTCCGACTAGCGGGGGGTACAATGAGCAGTTCTTC
CASSFPTSGGYNEQFF
>-|TRBJ2-2|TRBD2|TRBV30
TGTGCCTGGATTAGCGGGGGGACCAAAGGTGCCGGGGAGCTGTTTTTT
CAWISGGTKGAGELFF
>-|TRBJ2-3|TRBD2|TRBV29-1
TGCAGCGTTGAGGTAGCGGGGGGATATCGGACGCAGTATTTT
CSVEVAGGYRTQYF
>-|TRBJ2-7|-|TRBV6-5
TGTGCCAGCAGTTATCTCCACGAGCAGTACTTC
CASSYLHEQYF
>few|TRBJ1-4|-|TRBV5-5
TGTGCCAGCAGGAAGTCGGGACATCCAAATGAAAAACTGTTTTTT
CASRKSGHPNEKLFF
>-|TRBJ2-3|TRBD1|TRBV5-1
TGCGCCAGCAGCAACCGACAGGGGGACACAGATACGCAGTATTTT
CASSNRQGDTDTQYF
>-|TRBJ2-1|TRBD2|TRBV7-2
TGTGCCAGCAGCTTAGGGGCTAGCGGGGGGCGACAGAATGAGCAGTTCTTC
CASSLGASGGRQNEQFF
>-|TRBJ2-7|TRBD1|TRBV19
TGTGCCAGTAGTACGGACAGGGGATCGGGAGAGCAGTACTTC
CASSTDRGSGEQYF
>-|TRBJ1-1|-|TRBV19
TGTGCCAGTACCCAGAGGATCCGAGGCTCCGACACTGAAGCTTTCTTT
CASTQRIRGSDTEAFF
>-|TRBJ1-2|-|TRBV9
TGTGCCAGCAGCGGGGCGGGGGGAGGCTACACCTTC
CASSGAGGGYTF
>-|TRBJ2-1|-|TRBV19
TGTGCCAGTAGTATAGGAAGGAGCTCCTACAATGAGCAGTTCTTC
CASSIGRSSYNEQFF
>-|TRBJ1-4|-|TRBV7-2
TGTGCCAGCAGCTTAGTGGGGACACCCGCAACTAATGAAAAACTGTTTTTT
CASSLVGTPATNEKLFF
>-|TRBJ1-2|TRBD1|TRBV27
TGTGCCAGCATGCTTGCCGGGACAGGAAACTATGGCTACACCTTC
CASMLAGTGNYGYTF
>-|TRBJ1-1|-|TRBV5-1
TGCGCCAGCAGCCTCTTTGGGGGGGGTAACACTGAAGCTTTCTTT
CASSLFGGGNTEAFF
>-|TRBJ2-3|-|TRBV5-1
TGCGCCAGCAGCTTGGCCAACGCAGGCACAGATACGCAGTATTTT
CASSLANAGTDTQYF
>-|TRBJ1-2|TRBD1|TRBV6-1
TGTGCCAGCAGTGGGATCTCACGGGACAGGGAAATCTATGGCTACACCTTC
CASSGISRDREIYGYTF
>-|TRBJ2-1|TRBD1|TRBV6-5
TGTGCCAGCAGTTACACCGACAGGGTTGCCTACAATGAGCAGTTCTTC
CASSYTDRVAYNEQFF
>-|TRBJ2-3|-|TRBV7-8
TGTGCCAGCAGCTTAGCCCGGGGGAAAGATACGCAGTATTTT
CASSLARGKDTQYF
>-|TRBJ2-1|TRBD2|TRBV14
TGTGCCAGCAGCCTTGGCGGACTAGCGGGCTACAATGAGCAGTTCTTC
CASSLGGLAGYNEQFF